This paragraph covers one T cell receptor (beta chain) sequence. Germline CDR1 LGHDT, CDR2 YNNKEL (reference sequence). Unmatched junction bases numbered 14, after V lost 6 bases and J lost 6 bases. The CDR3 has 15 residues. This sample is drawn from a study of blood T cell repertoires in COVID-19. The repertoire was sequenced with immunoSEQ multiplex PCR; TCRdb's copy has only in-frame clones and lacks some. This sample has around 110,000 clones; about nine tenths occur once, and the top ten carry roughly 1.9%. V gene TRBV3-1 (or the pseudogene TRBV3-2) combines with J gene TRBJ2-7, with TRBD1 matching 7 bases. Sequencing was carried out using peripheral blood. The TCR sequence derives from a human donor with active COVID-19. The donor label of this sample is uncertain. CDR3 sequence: CASRRRATGSSEQYF. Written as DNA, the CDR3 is TGTGCCAGCAGGAGACGAGCGACAGGGTCAAGCGAGCAGTACTTC.